The 21 T cell receptor beta chains presented below share a single source sample, sequenced in a study of T-cell reconstitution after alpha-beta-depleted transplantation in children. Unique molecular identifiers were used to barcode this TCRbeta library. Each CDR3 protein gets one entry after TCRdb re-called the PCR reads with MiXCR. The data contain 450,000 to 600,000 distinct CDR3 sequences, about an eighth of them singletons. Here the sequenced sample was PBMCs, mostly from graft donor cells, taken 360 days after TCRalphabeta/CD19-depleted stem cell transplant. The receptors were sampled from a male patient under 18 who had a stem cell transplant for acute myeloid leukemia, so the T cells may come from the graft donor.

A few counts support this clonotype. This chain links TRBV3-1 with TRBJ2-1; 12 nucleotides line up with TRBD2. CDR1 is LGHDT, CDR2 YNNKEL, per germline (reference sequence). The length of the CDR3 is 16 residues. Trimming cost V 6 bases and J 5 bases; bases outside gene matches: 8. CDR3 in amino acids: CASRLSGLAGHNEQFF. CDR3 DNA sequence: TGTGCCAGCAGGCTCAGCGGACTAGCGGGACACAATGAGCAGTTCTTC.

This clonotype was counted many times. The junction differs from germline at one of its ends, possibly a read error. J is TRBJ2-7 and V is TRBV28; D gene unclear. The CDR3 sequence is 12 residues long. In germline, CDR1 is MDHEN, CDR2 SYDVKM. The CDR3 nucleotides read TGTGCCAGCTATACTGGACCATCACCCCCCTCCTTC. This translates into CASYTGPSPPSF.

The CDR3 region is CASSTSNWDLYEQYF. The CDR3 region has the DNA TGTGCCAGCAGCACTTCCAACTGGGACCTCTACGAGCAGTACTTC. V and J are TRBV14 and TRBJ2-7; D is perhaps TRBD1 or TRBD2 (5 bases each). In germline, CDR1 is SGHDN, CDR2 FVKESK. Trimming cost V 5 bases and J 3 bases, with 17 bases left between them. The CDR3 has 15 amino acids.

This clonotype has just a few counts. V gene TRBV29-1 combines with J gene TRBJ2-7; 14 bases match TRBD2. V gave up 1 base and J gave up 1 base; unmatched junction bases: 0. The CDR3 runs to 15 residues. Germline CDR1 reads SQVTM; CDR2 reads ANQGSEA. The CDR3 region is CSVEGTSGRSYEQYF. The DNA for the CDR3 is TGCAGCGTTGAAGGGACTAGCGGGAGGTCCTACGAGCAGTACTTC.

Many counts were recorded for this clonotype. The chain recombines TRBV28 with TRBJ2-2; weak D call: TRBD2 (5 bases). The CDR3 spans 15 residues. With 3 bases removed from V and 5 bases from J, the gap between germline ends came to 13 bases. Germline lookup yields CDR1 MDHEN and CDR2 SYDVKM. CDR3 loop: CASSLPLGGTGELFF. The CDR3 DNA follows: TGTGCCAGCAGTTTGCCTCTCGGCGGGACCGGGGAGCTGTTTTTT.

The sample holds many counts of this clonotype. The J gene is TRBJ2-3, the V gene TRBV5-1; D is unclear. The last part of the DNA fits TRBJ2-5 better; the J call may be wrong. The CDR3 totals 11 residues. Looked up from germline, CDR1 is SGHRS and CDR2 is YFSETQ. The CDR3 protein is CASSSPGTQYF. CDR3 sequence (DNA): TGCGCCAGCAGCTCCCCGGGGACCCAGTACTTC.

This clonotype was seen ten or more times. The chain combines TRBV10-3 with TRBJ2-7; D is possibly TRBD2 (5 bases). The CDR3 covers 15 residues. Per germline, CDR1 ENHRY and CDR2 SYGVKD. V was trimmed by 3 bases and J by 0 bases, leaving 12 bases between them. The DNA for the CDR3 is TGTGCCATCAGTGACAGTGGCGGGCGCTCCTACGAGCAGTACTTC. Its protein is CAISDSGGRSYEQYF.

The CDR3, as DNA: TGCAGCGTTGAGGCGGGCGGGACCTCCTACGAGCAGTACTTC. This translates into CSVEAGGTSYEQYF. V gene TRBV29-1 combines with J gene TRBJ2-7, with D possibly matching TRBD2 (6 bases). Between the trimmed V and J ends, which lost 3 bases and 0 bases, there was a span of 12 bases. Germline CDR1 reads SQVTM; CDR2 reads ANQGSEA. The CDR3 runs to 14 residues.

This clonotype was observed a single time. The V gene is TRBV7-6, the J gene TRBJ2-1; TRBD1 might be the D (6 bases). V was clipped by 5 bases and J by 1 base, with 18 bases between them. Germline loops: CDR1 SGHVS, CDR2 FNYEAQ. The CDR3 is 17 amino acids. This CDR3 reads CASSHLEDSPSYNEQFF. The CDR3 DNA reads TGTGCCAGCAGCCACCTGGAGGACAGTCCTTCCTACAATGAGCAGTTCTTC.

The sample holds a few counts of this clonotype. The rearrangement links TRBV20-1 to TRBJ1-6; maybe TRBD1 (5 bases). V shed 1 base and J shed 5 bases, with 12 bases lying between them. Germline-derived CDR1 and CDR2 are DFQATT and SNEGSKA (reference sequence). CDR3 size: 15 residues. The CDR3 sequence is CSARARPGDNSPLHF. CDR3 bases: TGCAGTGCTAGAGCCAGACCGGGGGATAATTCACCCCTCCACTTT.

This clonotype was observed a handful of times. This sequence joins TRBV7-9 and TRBJ1-1; 8 positions agree with TRBD1. The CDR3 contains 15 residues. Per germline, CDR1 SEHNR and CDR2 FQNEAQ (reference sequence). Germline trimming cut 0 bases from V and 5 bases from J; bases unmatched to any gene: 5. The CDR3 region is CASSLAETGETEAFF. The CDR3 nucleotides are TGTGCCAGCAGCTTAGCTGAGACAGGGGAGACTGAAGCTTTCTTT.

Many counts were recorded for this clonotype. The chain employs TRBV5-1 and TRBJ2-7, with no clear D. This CDR3 spans 14 amino acids. Trimming pared 0 bases from V and 6 bases from J, leaving 13 bases between. Per germline, CDR1 SGHRS and CDR2 YFSETQ. This CDR3 reads CASSLDSPYPEQYF. The CDR3 DNA sequence: TGCGCCAGCAGCTTGGACAGTCCCTACCCCGAGCAGTACTTC.

This chain connects TRBV20-1 to TRBJ2-1, with TRBD2 matching 14 bases. CDR3 size: 15 residues. CDR1 is DFQATT, CDR2 SNEGSKA, per germline (reference sequence). V was pared by 6 bases and J by 7 bases, with 8 bases of the junction left unmatched. The CDR3 DNA reads as TGCAGTGCCATCCTCGGACTAGCGGGAGGAAATGAGCAGTTCTTC. Its protein is CSAILGLAGGNEQFF.

This clonotype has a handful of counts. The chain carries TRBV28 and TRBJ2-1, with D perhaps matching TRBD2 (6 bases). V lost 2 bases and J lost 13, with 18 bases in between. Germline assignment: CDR1 MDHEN and CDR2 SYDVKM. The CDR3 has 14 residues. The CDR3 reads CASSLAGSRRRQFF. The DNA for the CDR3 is TGTGCCAGCAGTTTAGCGGGGTCCCGCAGGAGACAGTTCTTC.

The chain joins TRBV14 to TRBJ2-2; D is perhaps TRBD1 (6 bases). The CDR3 runs 15 residues. Looked up from germline, CDR1 is SGHDN and CDR2 is FVKESK. V was shortened by 2 bases and J by 2 bases, with 9 bases between the two germline ends. The chain's CDR3 is CASSQRTANTGELFF. The CDR3 DNA reads TGTGCCAGCAGCCAACGGACAGCTAACACCGGGGAGCTGTTTTTT.

This clonotype appeared a few times. The chain couples TRBV20-1 to TRBJ2-3; D might be TRBD2 (7 bases). There are 16 residues in the CDR3. The germline V gene has CDR1 DFQATT and CDR2 SNEGSKA (reference sequence). With 3 bases removed from V and 4 bases from J, the gap between germline ends came to 20 bases. The CDR3: CSARPGGGSPADTQYF. In DNA, the CDR3 is TGCAGTGCTAGGCCCGGCGGGGGCAGTCCCGCAGATACGCAGTATTTT.

The chain couples TRBV6-2 or TRBV6-3 to TRBJ2-7; perhaps D is TRBD1 or TRBD2 (5 bases each). The ends were cut back, 4 bases at V and 1 base at J, with 14 bases in the middle. The CDR3 runs to 15 residues. Germline V CDR1 and CDR2: MNHEY, SVGEGT. The CDR3 DNA follows: TGTGCCAGCAGTTCCACGGGGCGGGCTTCCTACGAGCAGTACTTC. This sequence encodes CASSSTGRASYEQYF.

V gene TRBV12-3 or TRBV12-4 combines with J gene TRBJ1-1; D unclear. The CDR3 totals 12 residues. The ends were cut back, 4 bases at V and 3 bases at J, with 6 bases in the middle. The CDR3 sequence: CASSYTYTEAFF. CDR3 DNA: TGTGCCAGCAGTTACACCTACACTGAAGCTTTCTTT.

This clonotype has only a few counts. V usage is TRBV28 and J usage is TRBJ2-7; 8 nucleotides align to TRBD2. V gave up 6 bases and J gave up 2 bases; unmatched junction bases: 9. This CDR3 comprises 15 residues. The germline gives CDR1 MDHEN, CDR2 SYDVKM. The CDR3 is CASSPPGLVAYEQYF. In nucleotides, the CDR3 is TGTGCCAGCAGCCCCCCGGGACTAGTGGCCTACGAGCAGTACTTC.

In its sample, this clonotype was seen many times. V usage is TRBV29-1 and J usage is TRBJ2-7; D may be TRBD1 or TRBD2 (5 bases each). CDR1 is SQVTM and CDR2 is ANQGSEA in the germline V gene. CDR3 length: 13 amino acids. Trimming took 7 bases from V and 6 from J, leaving 19 bases between them. CDR3 DNA: TGCAGCGCGCCGGGGCAGGGCACTAGCGAGCAGTACTTC. This sequence encodes CSAPGQGTSEQYF.

The CDR3 protein is CASSTGMPGVNSNQPQHF. The CDR3 DNA sequence: TGTGCCAGCAGCACTGGGATGCCGGGGGTTAATAGCAATCAGCCCCAGCATTTT. The chain employs TRBV21-1 and TRBJ1-5; no check of the table's D call, TRBD1, against the DNA was made. TRBV21-1 is a pseudogene locus. The CDR3 is 18 residues long.